This T cell receptor beta chain derives from a study of OX40 agonist ivuxolimab in advanced cancers. Study-level information: Patients were over 65% male with ages roughly 20 to 80, mean roughly 55.

About this clone: Its antigen is not known.

Using immunoSEQ multiplex PCR, the repertoire was profiled, and TCRdb retains in-frame clones only, with some absent. The sample lists approximately 69,000 clones, 65% to 90% seen once, with 0.9% to 1.4% in the top ten. General study points: Antigen targets of the expanded peripheral T cells went undetermined. Mean expanded clone counts were higher in CD8+ than CD4+ T cells.

The source is an adult with an advanced solid tumor such as melanoma, head and neck, liver or kidney cancer. The sample in question was CD4+ or CD8+ T cells sorted from blood, obtained in a trial of the OX40 agonist ivuxolimab.

DNA for the CDR3: TGTGCCAGCAGTGAAGAGGGTGTATGGACTGAAGCTTTCTTT. Translating gives CASSEEGVWTEAFF. The chain joins TRBV2 to TRBJ1-1; D gene unclear. Germline loops: CDR1 SNHLY, CDR2 FYNNEI. Trimming stripped 1 base from V and 5 bases from J, with 11 bases between. This CDR3 has 14 amino acids.